These 8 T cell receptor beta chains were all obtained from the same sample, sequenced in a study of blood T cell repertoires in COVID-19. TCRdb keeps only in-frame clones here, not all; method: immunoSEQ multiplex PCR. Of roughly 300,000 clones in the sample, about nine tenths were seen once. The material sequenced was PBMCs or T cells enriched from blood (not recorded which). The source of these receptors is a man aged 25-40 years who had recovered from COVID-19.

The gene calls are TRBV6-5 and TRBJ1-6; TRBD1 matches at 9 bases. The germline CDR1 and CDR2 sequences are MNHEY and SVGAGI. V dropped 10 bases and J dropped 9; count of bases not matched to a gene: 10. The length of the CDR3 is 14 residues. The CDR3 reads CATTRDRDGSPLHF. For the CDR3, the DNA is TGTGCCACCACTCGGGACAGGGACGGTTCACCCCTCCACTTT.

The chain is built from TRBV7-9 and TRBJ2-3; 9 nucleotides line up with TRBD2. The CDR3 totals 17 residues. With V trimmed by 6 bases and J by 6 bases, 16 bases remained unmatched. CDR1 is SEHNR, CDR2 FQNEAQ, per germline (reference sequence). The CDR3 region has the DNA TGTGCCAGCAGTACTGCCCACCTGACTAGCGGTCCCGATACGCAGTATTTT. This sequence encodes CASSTAHLTSGPDTQYF.

CDR3 DNA sequence: TGTGCCAGCAGGACTACTTACGAGCAGTACTTC. Its translation is CASRTTYEQYF. The chain combines TRBV6-5 with TRBJ2-7, with D perhaps matching TRBD2 (5 bases). Between the trimmed V and J ends, which lost 6 bases and 4 bases, there was a span of 7 bases. CDR3 size: 11 residues. From germline, CDR1 is MNHEY and CDR2 SVGAGI.

This clone was counted once. The J gene is TRBJ1-2, the V gene TRBV3-1 (or the pseudogene TRBV3-2); D unresolved. Germline assignment: CDR1 LGHDT and CDR2 YNNKEL (reference sequence). V lost 1 base to trimming and J lost 2 bases, with 17 bases between them. The CDR3 is 17 residues long. The CDR3 coding sequence is TGTGCCAGCAGCCAAGGAGAGGGATCCAGATCCAACTATGGCTACACCTTC. Translated: CASSQGEGSRSNYGYTF.

This chain uses TRBV18 with TRBJ1-2, with D perhaps matching TRBD1 (5 bases). The CDR3 consists of 13 residues. Germline V CDR1 and CDR2: KGHSH, LQKENI. V lost 8 bases to trimming and J lost 3 bases, with 13 bases between them. This CDR3 is CASRGSGDYGYTF. In DNA form, the CDR3 reads TGTGCCAGCCGCGGGTCGGGGGACTATGGCTACACCTTC.

The chain links TRBV24-1 to TRBJ2-7; TRBD1 is a possible D gene (6 bases). The germline gives CDR1 KGHDR, CDR2 SFDVKD. The V gene lost 7 bases and the J gene lost 0 bases, with 9 bases spanning the gap. This CDR3 has 13 residues. The CDR3 spells CATSRGDSYEQYF. The CDR3 DNA sequence: TGTGCCACCAGCAGGGGTGACTCCTACGAGCAGTACTTC.

The gene calls are TRBV18 and TRBJ2-1; weak D call: TRBD1 (5 bases). Trimming pared 3 bases from V and 6 bases from J, leaving 9 bases between. The CDR3 contains 13 residues. Looked up from germline, CDR1 is KGHSH and CDR2 is LQKENI. The CDR3 region has the DNA TGTGCCAGCTCACCGGGGCAGTCCAATGAGCAGTTCTTC. It yields the protein CASSPGQSNEQFF.

This chain uses TRBV5-1 with TRBJ2-7; 8 positions match TRBD1. Germline V gene data show CDR1 as SGHRS and CDR2 as YFSETQ. The CDR3 sequence is 14 residues long. V trimming: 3 bases; J trimming: 3 bases; junction bases outside the gene matches: 5. CDR3 nucleotides: TGCGCCAGCAGCTCGGACAGGGATTTCTACGAGCAGTACTTC. It encodes CASSSDRDFYEQYF. The full variable domain, completed using reference TRBV5-1 and TRBJ2-7, is KAGVTQTPRYLIKTRGQQVTLSCSPISGHRSVSWYQQTPGQGLQFLFEYFSETQRNKGNFPGRFSGRQFSNSRSEMNVSTLELGDSALYLCASSSDRDFYEQYFGPGTRLTVT.